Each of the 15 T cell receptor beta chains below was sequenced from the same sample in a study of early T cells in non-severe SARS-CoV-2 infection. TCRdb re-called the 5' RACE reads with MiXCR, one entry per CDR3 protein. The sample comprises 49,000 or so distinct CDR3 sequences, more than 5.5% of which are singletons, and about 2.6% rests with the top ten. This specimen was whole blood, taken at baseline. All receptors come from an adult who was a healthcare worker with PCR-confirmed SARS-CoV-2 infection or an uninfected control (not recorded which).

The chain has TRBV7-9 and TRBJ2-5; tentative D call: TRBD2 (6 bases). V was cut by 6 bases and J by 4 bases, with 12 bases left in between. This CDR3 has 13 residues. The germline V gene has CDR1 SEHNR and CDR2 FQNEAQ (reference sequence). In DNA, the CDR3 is TGTGCCAGCAGTCCCCGGGGAGGAGAGACCCAGTACTTC. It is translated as CASSPRGGETQYF.

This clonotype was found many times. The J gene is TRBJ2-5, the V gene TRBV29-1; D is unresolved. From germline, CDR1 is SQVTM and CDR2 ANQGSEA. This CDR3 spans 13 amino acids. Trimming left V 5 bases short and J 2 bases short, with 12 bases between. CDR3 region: CSVPRQDQETQYF. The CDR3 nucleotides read TGCAGCGTTCCCCGACAAGATCAAGAGACCCAGTACTTC.

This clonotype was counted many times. CDR3 in DNA: TGTGCCAGTCGGGGGGGAACCTACGAGCAGTACTTC. It yields the protein CASRGGTYEQYF. This chain connects TRBV25-1 to TRBJ2-7; TRBD2 agrees at 8 bases. Unmatched junction bases numbered 3, after V lost 9 bases and J lost 2 bases. The CDR3 has 12 residues. In germline, CDR1 is MGHDK, CDR2 SYGVNS.

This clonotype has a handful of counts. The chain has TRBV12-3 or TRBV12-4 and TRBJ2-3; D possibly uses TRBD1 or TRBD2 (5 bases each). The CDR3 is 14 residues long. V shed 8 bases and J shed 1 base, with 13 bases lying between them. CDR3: CASALQEGTDTQYF. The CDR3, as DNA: TGTGCCAGCGCCCTACAGGAGGGCACAGATACGCAGTATTTT.

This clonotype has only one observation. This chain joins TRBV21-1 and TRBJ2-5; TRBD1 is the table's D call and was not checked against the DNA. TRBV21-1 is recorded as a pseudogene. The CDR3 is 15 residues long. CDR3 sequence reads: CASSSPGRGEETQYF. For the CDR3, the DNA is TGTGCCAGCAGCTCTCCCGGCCGCGGGGAAGAGACCCAGTACTTC.

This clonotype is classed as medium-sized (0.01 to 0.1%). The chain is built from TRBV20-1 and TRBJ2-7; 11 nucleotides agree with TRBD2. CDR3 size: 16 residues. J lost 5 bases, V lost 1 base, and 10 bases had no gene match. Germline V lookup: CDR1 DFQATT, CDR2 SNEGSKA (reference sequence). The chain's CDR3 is CSARGLAGPGDDEQYF. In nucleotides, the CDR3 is TGCAGTGCTAGAGGACTAGCGGGGCCAGGAGATGACGAGCAGTACTTC.

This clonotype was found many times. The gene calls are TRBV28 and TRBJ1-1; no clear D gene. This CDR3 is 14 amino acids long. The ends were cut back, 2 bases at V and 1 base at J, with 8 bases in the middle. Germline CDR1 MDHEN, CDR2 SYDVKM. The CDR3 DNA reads TGTGCCAGCAGTTTAGGCAGGACGAACACTGAAGCTTTCTTT. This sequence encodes CASSLGRTNTEAFF.

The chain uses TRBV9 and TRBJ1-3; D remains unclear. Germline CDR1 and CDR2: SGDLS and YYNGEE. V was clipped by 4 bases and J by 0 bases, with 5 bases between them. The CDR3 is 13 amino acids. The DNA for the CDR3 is TGTGCCAGCAGCAGAATCTCTGGAAACACCATATATTTT. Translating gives CASSRISGNTIYF.

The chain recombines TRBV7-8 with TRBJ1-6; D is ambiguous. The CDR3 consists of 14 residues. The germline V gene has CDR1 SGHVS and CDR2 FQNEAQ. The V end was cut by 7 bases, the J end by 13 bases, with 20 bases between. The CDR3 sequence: CASTQTQSPGPLHF. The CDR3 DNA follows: TGTGCCAGCACCCAAACCCAGTCCCCCGGTCCCCTCCACTTT.

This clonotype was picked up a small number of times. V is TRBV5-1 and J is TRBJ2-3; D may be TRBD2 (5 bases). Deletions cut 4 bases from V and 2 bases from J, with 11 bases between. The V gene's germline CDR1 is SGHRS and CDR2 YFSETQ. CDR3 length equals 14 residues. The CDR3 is CASSGGRNTDTQYF. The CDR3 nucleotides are TGCGCCAGCAGCGGAGGAAGGAACACAGATACGCAGTATTTT.

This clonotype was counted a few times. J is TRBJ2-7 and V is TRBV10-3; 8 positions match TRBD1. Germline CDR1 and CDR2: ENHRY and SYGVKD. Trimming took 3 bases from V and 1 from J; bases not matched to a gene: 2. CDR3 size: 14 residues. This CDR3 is CAISDRTGSYEQYF. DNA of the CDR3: TGTGCCATCAGTGACCGGACAGGGTCCTACGAGCAGTACTTC.

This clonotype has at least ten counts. The CDR3 sequence is CASNPGLANNEQFF. The CDR3, as DNA: TGTGCCAGCAATCCGGGACTAGCGAACAATGAGCAGTTCTTC. This chain joins TRBV6-2 or TRBV6-3 and TRBJ2-1; 10 bases are a match to TRBD2. Germline CDR1 MNHEY, CDR2 SVGEGT. J was trimmed by 5 bases and V by 7 bases; bases with no gene match: 5. CDR3 length: 14 amino acids.

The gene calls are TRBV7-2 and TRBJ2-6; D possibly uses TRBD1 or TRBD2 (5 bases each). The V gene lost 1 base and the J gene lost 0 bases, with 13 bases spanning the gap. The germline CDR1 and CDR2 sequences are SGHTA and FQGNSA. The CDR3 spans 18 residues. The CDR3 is CASSLVRGAYSGANVLTF. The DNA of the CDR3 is TGTGCCAGCAGCTTAGTACGGGGCGCCTACTCTGGGGCCAACGTCCTGACTTTC.

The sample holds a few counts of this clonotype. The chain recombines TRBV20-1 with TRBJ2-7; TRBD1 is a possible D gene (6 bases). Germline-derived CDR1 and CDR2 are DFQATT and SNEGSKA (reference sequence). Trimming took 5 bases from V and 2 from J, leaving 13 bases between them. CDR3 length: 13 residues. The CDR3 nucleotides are TGCAGTGCTGAGAACCACAGGGCCTACGAGCAGTACTTC. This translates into CSAENHRAYEQYF.

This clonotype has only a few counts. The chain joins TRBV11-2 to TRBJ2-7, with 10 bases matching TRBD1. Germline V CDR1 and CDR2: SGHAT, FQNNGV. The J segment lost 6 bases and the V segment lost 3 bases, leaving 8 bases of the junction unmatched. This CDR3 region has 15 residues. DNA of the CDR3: TGTGCCAGCAGCTTCACCGGGACAGGGGATTCCGAGCAGTACTTC. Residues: CASSFTGTGDSEQYF.